This is a list of T cell receptor beta chains from one sample in a study of cytomegalovirus exposure and HLA in healthy donors. Some clones are missing from TCRdb's copy, which holds only in-frame ones; the method was immunoSEQ multiplex PCR. The sample lists over 140,000 clones; around four fifths were seen once. Material for sequencing was PBMCs. The receptors were gathered from a man aged 30 to 45 in good health and CMV-seropositive. Each CDR3 is given with its conserved first and last residue. The order of the fields is J gene, V gene, D gene, clone size, CDR3 DNA, CDR3 protein. D genes are given only for firm matches. Where a row states a size, it is once, few, many or the class of an expanded clone; other rows omit it.

>TRBJ1-3|TRBV7-2|.|.
TGTGCCAGCAGCTTAGACAGAAACACCATATATTTT
CASSLDRNTIYF
>TRBJ2-3|TRBV4-2|.|.
TGTGCCAGCAGAAGGGGGACTACCTTCACAGATACGCAGTATTTT
CASRRGTTFTDTQYF
>TRBJ2-7|TRBV7-9|TRBD1|.
TGTGCCAGCAGCTTCGACAGGGGCGAGCAGTACTTC
CASSFDRGEQYF
>TRBJ1-2|TRBV7-2|.|.
TGTGCCAGCAGCTTCGAAGGAGATGGCTACACCTTC
CASSFEGDGYTF
>TRBJ2-2|TRBV28|.|once
TGTGCCAGCAGCACCAGTAGCGCGAACACCGGGGAGCTGTTTTTT
CASSTSSANTGELFF
>TRBJ1-1|TRBV13|TRBD1|.
TGTGCCAGCAGCTCAACAGGGGGTGAAGCTTTCTTT
CASSSTGGEAFF
>TRBJ2-7|TRBV15|TRBD2|.
TGTGCCACCAGCAGAGATCAAGGGCTAGCGGGTGTCTACGAGCAGTACTTC
CATSRDQGLAGVYEQYF
>TRBJ2-1|TRBV6-1|TRBD2|.
TGTGCCAGCAGCTCCGGGGGGGCCGGGGATGAGCAGTTCTTC
CASSSGGAGDEQFF
>TRBJ2-3|TRBV7-8|.|.
TGTGCCAGCAGCTTTGATTCCGGGAGCACAGATACGCAGTATTTT
CASSFDSGSTDTQYF
>TRBJ2-7|TRBV21-1|.|.
TGTGCCAGCAGCAACACACCGGGAGGGGGGAACAACTACGAGCAGTACTTC
CASSNTPGGGNNYEQYF
>TRBJ1-6|TRBV7-2|.|.
TGTGCCAGCAGCTCAAACGACATCGCCGTGCCCCTCCACTTT
CASSSNDIAVPLHF
>TRBJ1-5|TRBV6-5|.|few
TGTGCCAGCGGTCGCCGGGAGCAGCCCCAGCATTTT
CASGRREQPQHF
>TRBJ2-2|TRBV27|TRBD1|.
TGTGCCAGCAGTTTCCGGACAGGGGGTGGGAACACCGGGGAGCTGTTTTTT
CASSFRTGGGNTGELFF
>TRBJ1-5|TRBV7-9|.|.
TGTGCCAGCAGCTTAGGCCCAGCGGCGGGTAGCAATCAGCCCCAGCATTTT
CASSLGPAAGSNQPQHF
>TRBJ2-3|TRBV15|.|.
TGTGCCACCAGGGGGACGGGGAGGAAAACAGATACGCAGTATTTT
CATRGTGRKTDTQYF
>TRBJ1-1|TRBV7-8|TRBD1|.
TGTGCCAGCAGCGCGCCTACAGGGGTAAGCACTGAAGCTTTCTTT
CASSAPTGVSTEAFF
>TRBJ1-1|TRBV6-1|.|.
TGTGCCAGCAGCGAGACCGGGAGAGAAGCTTTCTTT
CASSETGREAFF
>TRBJ2-1|TRBV2|TRBD2|.
TGTGCCAGCAGCGTAGCGGGAGGAATCAATGAGCAGTTCTTC
CASSVAGGINEQFF
>TRBJ1-2|TRBV29-1|.|few
TGCAGCGTTCCCTCGTACTATGGCTACACCTTC
CSVPSYYGYTF
>TRBJ2-7|TRBV11-2|.|.
TGTGCCAGCGTCTACCAACCTCCATACGAGCAGTACTTC
CASVYQPPYEQYF
>TRBJ1-5|TRBV15|TRBD1|.
TGTGCCACCAGCAGAGCAACCGGGACAGTGAGCAATCAGCCCCAGCATTTT
CATSRATGTVSNQPQHF
>TRBJ2-7|TRBV5-1|TRBD1|.
TGCGCCAGCAGCTCGGACAGGGTAATGCGCGAGCAGTACTTC
CASSSDRVMREQYF
>TRBJ1-1|TRBV2|TRBD1|once
TGTGCCAGCAGTGTACAGGGGCTGAACACTGAAGCTTTCTTT
CASSVQGLNTEAFF
>TRBJ2-3|TRBV6-5|TRBD2|.
TGTGCCAGCAGTTACCGGGGGGAACGCACAGATACGCAGTATTTT
CASSYRGERTDTQYF
>TRBJ2-1|TRBV10-3|.|.
TGTGCCATCAGTGAGTCACAGGGTGAAAACAATGAGCAGTTCTTC
CAISESQGENNEQFF
>TRBJ1-1|TRBV18|TRBD1|.
TGTGCCAGCTCACCACTGAGGGGGCCAATTGGGAGCACTGAAGCTTTCTTT
CASSPLRGPIGSTEAFF
>TRBJ1-2|TRBV28|TRBD1|once
TGTGCCAGCAGAACGGGACAGCGTGGCTACACCTTC
CASRTGQRGYTF
>TRBJ1-4|TRBV28|.|once
TGTGCCAGCAGTTCTCCTTCAAGTGAGAATGAAAAACTGTTTTTT
CASSSPSSENEKLFF
>TRBJ2-7|TRBV28|TRBD1|.
TGTGCCAGCAGTGGTCGGACAGGCTCCTACGAGCAGTACTTC
CASSGRTGSYEQYF
>TRBJ2-1|TRBV2|.|.
TGTGCCAGCGGAGACAATGAGCAGTTCTTC
CASGDNEQFF
>TRBJ2-1|TRBV6-1|TRBD2|.
TGTGCCAGCAGTGAAGATGCCAGACTAGCGGGAGTCTTATACAATGAGCAGTTCTTC
CASSEDARLAGVLYNEQFF
>TRBJ2-7|TRBV7-8|.|.
TGTGCCAGCAGCCAGGGGCGGGGGTACGAGCAGTACTTC
CASSQGRGYEQYF
>TRBJ2-2|TRBV28|TRBD2|.
TGTGCCAGCTTCGGGGGGGATACCGGGGAGCTGTTTTTT
CASFGGDTGELFF
>TRBJ1-1|TRBV7-3|.|.
TGTGCCAGCAGCCAATATTTTTCCGGGGAAGCTTTCTTT
CASSQYFSGEAFF
>TRBJ2-2|TRBV7-3|.|.
TGTGCCAGCAGCCTCACCGGGGAGCTGTTTTTT
CASSLTGELFF
>TRBJ2-3|TRBV9|.|.
TGTGCCAGCAGCGTAGGGCCCGTCAGGACAGATACGCAGTATTTT
CASSVGPVRTDTQYF
>TRBJ1-1|TRBV18|.|.
TGTGCCAGCTCACCCGACAGGTTTGGGGGTTACACTGAAGCTTTCTTT
CASSPDRFGGYTEAFF
>TRBJ1-2|TRBV7-9|TRBD1|.
TGTGCCAGCAGCCCAGACAGGGGGCCAAACTATGGCTACACCTTC
CASSPDRGPNYGYTF
>TRBJ1-6|TRBV30|TRBD1|.
TGTGCCGGACGGACAGGACCATCCTATAATTCACCCCTCCACTTT
CAGRTGPSYNSPLHF
>TRBJ2-7|TRBV7-6|TRBD2|.
TGTGCCAGCAGCTTAGCCCCACTGGGAGCGGGGGGAATCTACGAGCAGTACTTC
CASSLAPLGAGGIYEQYF
>TRBJ2-7|TRBV7-3|TRBD2|.
TGTGCCAGCAGCCCCCTCGGGACTAGCGGGAAACACGAGCAGTACTTC
CASSPLGTSGKHEQYF